This T cell receptor (beta chain) stems from a study of blood T cells in healthy people across ages. A sample-barcoded 5' primer and a J-beta primer mix were used in a second PCR of about 7 to 12 cycles. TCRdb reanalysed the 5' RACE reads using MiXCR and keeps one entry per CDR3 protein. Among 800,000 or so distinct CDR3 sequences listed, about 42% were seen once. Worth noting for this clonotype: The antigen remains undetermined.

Germline V gives CDR1 GTSNPN, CDR2 SVGIG (reference sequence). Trimming cost V 4 bases and J 4 bases, with 7 bases left between them. The CDR3 runs to 11 residues. Study observations and caveats: In older individuals, TCR beta diversity per million T cells was lower, falling roughly linearly with age.

Isolation recovered at least 7 million PBMCs from every sample. The sample consisted of blood. This chain joins TRBV30 and TRBJ1-2; D gene ambiguous. The receptor's source is an older man in good health. This chain's CDR3 is CAWTSAYGYTF. The CDR3 coding sequence is TGTGCCTGGACCTCGGCCTATGGCTACACCTTC.